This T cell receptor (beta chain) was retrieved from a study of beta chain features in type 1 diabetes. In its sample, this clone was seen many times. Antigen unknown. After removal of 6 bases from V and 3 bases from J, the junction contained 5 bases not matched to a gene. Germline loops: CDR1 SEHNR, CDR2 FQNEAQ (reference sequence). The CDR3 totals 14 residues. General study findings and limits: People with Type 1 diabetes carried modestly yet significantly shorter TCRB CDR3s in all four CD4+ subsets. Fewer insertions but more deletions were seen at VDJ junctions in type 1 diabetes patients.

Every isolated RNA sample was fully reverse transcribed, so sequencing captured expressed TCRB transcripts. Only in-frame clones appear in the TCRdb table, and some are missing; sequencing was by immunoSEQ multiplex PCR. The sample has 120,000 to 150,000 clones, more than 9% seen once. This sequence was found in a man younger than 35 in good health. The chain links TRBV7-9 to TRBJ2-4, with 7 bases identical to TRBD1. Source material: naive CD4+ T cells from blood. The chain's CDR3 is CASSKTGDKNIQYF. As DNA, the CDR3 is TGTGCCAGCAGTAAAACAGGGGACAAAAACATTCAGTACTTC.